This T cell receptor beta chain was identified in a study of cytomegalovirus exposure and HLA in healthy donors. Study results and caveats: CMV serostatus stood as the only immune exposure information on hand.

Of note for this clone: No antigen is known for it.

Unmatched junction bases numbered 7, after V lost 4 bases and J lost 7 bases. The CDR3 spans 13 residues. The germline gives CDR1 MDHEN, CDR2 SYDVKM. It was with 60 Vbeta and 13 Jbeta primers that the PCR ran. Produced via immunoSEQ multiplex PCR; TCRdb's table is partial and in-frame only. Recorded for this sample: 25,000 to 40,000 clones. The sample consisted of PBMCs. The chain couples TRBV28 to TRBJ2-7; 7 bases line up with TRBD2. The TCR was taken from a middle-aged woman in good health and CMV-seropositive. The CDR3 DNA sequence: TGTGCCAGCAGTTCCCGGGTGGGGGGGGAGCAGTACTTC. Its protein is CASSSRVGGEQYF.